Below, 28 T cell receptor beta chains from the same sample are listed, as sequenced in a study of OX40 agonist ivuxolimab in advanced cancers. The method was immunoSEQ multiplex PCR; TCRdb's version includes in-frame clones alone and lacks a portion of them. The data contain around 38,000 clones, less than 85% of them singletons. Sequencing used CD4+ or CD8+ T cells sorted from blood, obtained in a trial of the OX40 agonist ivuxolimab. Receptors were obtained from an adult with an advanced solid tumor such as melanoma, head and neck, liver or kidney cancer.

The chain combines TRBV5-4 with TRBJ2-7; maybe TRBD2 (6 bases). The CDR3 runs to 15 residues. V lost 4 bases, J lost 3 bases, and 17 bases lay in between. Germline assignment: CDR1 SGHNT and CDR2 YYREEE (reference sequence). The CDR3 loop reads CASSLGGGESYEQYF. The CDR3 region has the DNA TGTGCCAGCAGCCTGGGAGGAGGGGAGAGCTACGAGCAGTACTTC.

The CDR3 is CSVEVKKGNTDTQYF. Written as DNA, the CDR3 is TGCAGCGTTGAAGTTAAAAAGGGGAACACAGATACGCAGTATTTT. The chain carries TRBV29-1 and TRBJ2-3; D possibly corresponds to TRBD1 (5 bases). The V end lost 1 base, the J end lost 2 bases, and 13 bases lay between the germline ends. Germline values: CDR1 SQVTM, CDR2 ANQGSEA. The CDR3 covers 15 residues.

This clone was seen just once. V usage is TRBV27 and J usage is TRBJ2-7; D is undetermined. The V end lost 8 bases, the J end lost 0 bases, and 8 bases lay between the germline ends. Germline assignment: CDR1 MNHEY and CDR2 SMNVEV (reference sequence). The CDR3 contains 12 residues. The DNA of the CDR3 is TGTGCCAGCTATAAACACTCCTACGAGCAGTACTTC. Translated, it gives CASYKHSYEQYF.

CDR3 loop: CASSPRTAGNTIYF. CDR3 DNA: TGTGCCAGCAGTCCCAGGACGGCTGGAAACACCATATATTTT. The chain combines TRBV28 with TRBJ1-3; D unresolved. Germline lookup yields CDR1 MDHEN and CDR2 SYDVKM. This CDR3 contains 14 residues. Trimming took off 5 bases at V and 2 bases at J, with 10 bases between the two ends.

This clone occurred a few times. The rearrangement links TRBV5-1 to TRBJ1-3; D might be TRBD1 (5 bases). From germline, CDR1 is SGHRS and CDR2 YFSETQ. This CDR3 contains 14 residues. The V end was cut by 4 bases, the J end by 0 bases, with 8 bases between. Here the CDR3 reads CASSPTVSGNTIYF. In nucleotides, the CDR3 is TGCGCCAGCAGCCCGACAGTCTCTGGAAACACCATATATTTT.

This clone was seen more than once but under ten times. The rearrangement joins TRBV19 to TRBJ1-5; D is unresolved. Trimming left V 5 bases short and J 4 bases short, with 6 bases between. The CDR3 is 12 amino acids. Germline CDR1 reads LNHDA; CDR2 reads SQIVND (reference sequence). In DNA form, the CDR3 reads TGTGCCAGTAGTTTATGGAATCAGCCCCAGCATTTT. It is translated as CASSLWNQPQHF.

The sample holds one count of this clone. V usage is TRBV25-1 and J usage is TRBJ1-6, with no clear D. Germline V CDR1 and CDR2: MGHDK, SYGVNS. The CDR3 sequence is 15 residues long. V gave up 4 bases and J gave up 6 bases, with 13 bases separating them. DNA of the CDR3: TGTGCCAGCAGTGCCACGGAGGTTATTAATTCACCCCTCCACTTT. It specifies CASSATEVINSPLHF.

The rearrangement joins TRBV27 to TRBJ1-1; D ambiguous. Trimming stripped 4 bases from V and 0 bases from J, with 9 bases between. CDR3 length equals 14 residues. The germline V gene has CDR1 MNHEY and CDR2 SMNVEV (reference sequence). This CDR3 is CASSSPTVNTEAFF. The CDR3 DNA sequence: TGTGCCAGCAGTTCCCCGACCGTGAACACTGAAGCTTTCTTT.

The chain couples TRBV11-3 to TRBJ2-7; D possibly uses TRBD1 or TRBD2 (6 bases each). Per the germline V gene, CDR1 is SGHNT and CDR2 is YENEEA. The CDR3 extends over 18 amino acids. V lost 3 bases, J lost 0 bases, and 21 bases lay in between. CDR3 bases: TGTGCCAGCAGCTTCACGGAGGCGGGACAACTGAGCTCCTACGAGCAGTACTTC. Translating gives CASSFTEAGQLSSYEQYF. The entire variable domain, with the rest obtained from reference TRBV11-3 and TRBJ2-7, is as follows: EAGVVQSPRYKIIEKKQPVAFWCNPISGHNTLYWYLQNLGQGPELLIRYENEEAVDDSQLPKDRFSAERLKGVDSTLKIQPAELGDSAVYLCASSFTEAGQLSSYEQYFGPGTRLTVT.

The chain carries TRBV20-1 and TRBJ1-5, with 11 nucleotides matching TRBD1. The length of the CDR3 is 11 residues. The V segment lost 3 bases and the J segment 16 bases; nucleotides outside the gene matches: 5. Germline lookup yields CDR1 DFQATT and CDR2 SNEGSKA (reference sequence). The CDR3 DNA follows: TGCAGTGCTAGCGGACAGGGGGCTCCTCATTTT. Encoded protein: CSASGQGAPHF.

This clone counts as medium-sized. The J gene is TRBJ2-1, the V gene TRBV7-7; TRBD2 might be the D (5 bases). The CDR3 has 15 amino acids. Germline CDR1 and CDR2: SSHAT and FNYEAQ (reference sequence). V was trimmed by 1 base and J by 2 bases, leaving 9 bases between them. The CDR3 loop reads CASSLGLAAYNEQFF. In DNA form, the CDR3 reads TGTGCCAGCAGCTTAGGGCTAGCAGCCTACAATGAGCAGTTCTTC.

This clone was seen a single time. This chain uses TRBV18 with TRBJ1-2, with 7 bases fitting TRBD1. Unmatched junction bases numbered 16, after V lost 5 bases and J lost 4 bases. This CDR3 has 17 residues. Germline V gene sequence: CDR1 KGHSH, CDR2 LQKENI. The CDR3 DNA is TGTGCCAGCTCATCGGACAGGCCGCATAGTTTCGGCTATGGCTACACCTTC. Translating gives CASSSDRPHSFGYGYTF.

This clone was counted between two and nine times. The V and J genes are TRBV10-1 and TRBJ1-1; 10 bases line up with TRBD1. Per germline, CDR1 WNHNN and CDR2 SYGVQD (reference sequence). This CDR3 has 15 residues. The V segment lost 6 bases and the J segment 3 bases; nucleotides outside the gene matches: 7. The CDR3 bases are TGCGCCAGCAGCAGATCCGGGACAGGGGACACTGAAGCTTTCTTT. Its protein is CASSRSGTGDTEAFF.

The chain carries TRBV11-3 and TRBJ2-1, with 10 bases aligning to TRBD2. The CDR3 contains 15 residues. V lost 3 bases, J lost 6 bases, and 5 bases stayed unmatched. CDR1 SGHNT and CDR2 YENEEA come from the germline V gene. The CDR3 nucleotides are TGTGCCAGCAGCTTGACTAGCGGGTCTTTCAATGAGCAGTTCTTC. It is translated as CASSLTSGSFNEQFF.

This clone was counted once. The gene calls are TRBV4-3 and TRBJ2-2; 8 bases map to TRBD2. The CDR3 consists of 16 residues. Looked up from germline, CDR1 is LGHNA and CDR2 is YSLEER. V dropped 4 bases and J dropped 3; count of bases not matched to a gene: 7. The DNA of the CDR3 is TGCGCCAGCAGCCGGGAGGCGGGAGGAGACACCGGGGAGCTGTTTTTT. Its protein is CASSREAGGDTGELFF.

V and J are TRBV18 and TRBJ1-1; D is unclear. The CDR3 contains 13 residues. Germline CDR1 KGHSH, CDR2 LQKENI. Trimming removed 5 bases at V and 2 bases at J, with 9 bases between. This CDR3 is CASSGNSNTEAFF. The CDR3 nucleotides are TGTGCCAGCTCAGGGAACAGCAACACTGAAGCTTTCTTT.

CDR3 amino acids: CASSFGTTETQYF. DNA of the CDR3: TGTGCCAGCAGCTTTGGGACCACCGAGACCCAGTACTTC. V and J are TRBV7-9 and TRBJ2-5; either TRBD1 or TRBD2 may supply D (5 bases each). The germline gives CDR1 SEHNR, CDR2 FQNEAQ (reference sequence). Trimming shortened V by 3 bases and J by 5 bases, and 10 bases separated the two germline ends. CDR3 size: 13 residues. Complete variable domain (other parts from reference TRBV7-9 and TRBJ2-5): DTGVSQNPRHKITKRGQNVTFRCDPISEHNRLYWYRQTLGQGPEFLTYFQNEAQLEKSRLLSDRFSAERPKGSFSTLEIQRTEQGDSAMYLCASSFGTTETQYFGPGTRLLVL.

The J gene is TRBJ1-5, the V gene TRBV19; 9 bases are a match to TRBD1. The CDR3 consists of 18 residues. V gave up 5 bases and J gave up 0 bases; unmatched junction bases: 11. Germline CDR1 reads LNHDA; CDR2 reads SQIVND (reference sequence). The CDR3 DNA reads TGTGCCAGTAGTCCAAATACTCGGGACAGGGCTAGCAATCAGCCCCAGCATTTT. It specifies CASSPNTRDRASNQPQHF. Combining the CDR3 with reference TRBV19 and TRBJ1-5 gives the whole variable domain DGGITQSPKYLFRKEGQNVTLSCEQNLNHDAMYWYRQDPGQGLRLIYYSQIVNDFQKGDIAEGYSVSREKKESFPLTVTSAQKNPTAFYLCASSPNTRDRASNQPQHFGDGTRLSIL.

V gene TRBV13 combines with J gene TRBJ1-2, with 7 bases matching TRBD1. This CDR3 spans 17 amino acids. The J segment lost 4 bases and the V segment lost 1 base, leaving 12 bases of the junction unmatched. Germline V gene sequence: CDR1 PRHDT, CDR2 FYEKMQ (reference sequence). CDR3 in DNA: TGTGCCAGCAGCTTAGATTTGAGGGCGGGACAGATCTATGGCTACACCTTC. Translated, it gives CASSLDLRAGQIYGYTF. Variable domain in full (rest from reference TRBV13 and TRBJ1-2): AAGVIQSPRHLIKEKRETATLKCYPIPRHDTVYWYQQGPGQDPQFLISFYEKMQSDKGSIPDRFSAQQFSDYHSELNMSSLELGDSALYFCASSLDLRAGQIYGYTFGSGTRLTVV.

V is TRBV6-5 and J is TRBJ2-5; possible D gene TRBD2, 6 bases. The closer fit of TRBJ2-7 to the DNA end suggests the J call may be wrong. This CDR3 is 14 amino acids long. Germline CDR1 is MNHEY and CDR2 is SVGAGI. CDR3 region: CASSYLTSSYEQYF. Here the CDR3 DNA reads TGTGCCAGCAGTTACCTGACTAGCTCCTACGAGCAGTACTTC.

The V and J genes are TRBV2 and TRBJ1-2; D is uncertain. Germline V gene sequence: CDR1 SNHLY, CDR2 FYNNEI. Trimming removed 7 bases at V and 8 bases at J, with 17 bases between. The CDR3 consists of 13 residues. CDR3 in amino acids: CASIRGYGFGYTF. CDR3 nucleotide sequence: TGTGCCAGCATCAGAGGATACGGGTTCGGCTACACCTTC.

The chain carries TRBV7-6 and TRBJ2-7, with 10 bases matching TRBD2. Germline-derived CDR1 and CDR2 are SGHVS and FNYEAQ. V gave up 6 bases and J gave up 5 bases; unmatched junction bases: 13. This CDR3 is 16 amino acids long. The CDR3 DNA sequence: TGTGCCAGCAGTCCTATAAGCGGGAGGGCCGGGGACGAGCAGTACTTC. This gives the protein CASSPISGRAGDEQYF.

The J gene is TRBJ2-5, the V gene TRBV7-9; TRBD2 agrees at 8 bases. Trimming removed 5 bases from V and 4 bases from J; junction bases left unmatched: 3. Germline CDR1 SEHNR, CDR2 FQNEAQ (reference sequence). The CDR3 loop spans 13 amino acids. The CDR3 is CASSRGGPETQYF. In DNA, the CDR3 is TGTGCCAGCAGCCGGGGGGGGCCAGAGACCCAGTACTTC.

The CDR3 sequence: CAWSPGQFEAFF. CDR3 coding DNA: TGTGCCTGGAGTCCTGGACAGTTTGAAGCTTTCTTT. V and J are TRBV30 and TRBJ1-1; D is perhaps TRBD1 (6 bases). Looked up from germline, CDR1 is GTSNPN and CDR2 is SVGIG (reference sequence). Deletions cut 2 bases from V and 7 bases from J, with 11 bases between. The CDR3 covers 12 residues.

The V gene is TRBV5-6, the J gene TRBJ2-3, with D possibly being TRBD1 or TRBD2 (6 bases each). Germline CDR1 is SGHDT and CDR2 is YYEEEE. The CDR3 is made up of 15 amino acids. The ends were cut back, 5 bases at V and 6 bases at J, with 19 bases in the middle. CDR3 bases: TGTGCCAGCAGGGAGGTTGGGGGGCTGGAGGATACGCAGTATTTT. This codes for CASREVGGLEDTQYF.

This chain joins TRBV7-9 and TRBJ1-4, with no clear D. The V end lost 4 bases, the J end lost 5 bases, and 17 bases lay between the germline ends. This CDR3 region has 16 residues. Germline values: CDR1 SEHNR, CDR2 FQNEAQ (reference sequence). CDR3 region: CASSSLFGMINEKLFF. The DNA for the CDR3 is TGTGCCAGCAGCTCCTTATTTGGGATGATCAATGAAAAACTGTTTTTT.

The CDR3 here is CASKMASAATGELFF. The CDR3 region has the DNA TGTGCCAGTAAAATGGCTAGCGCTGCCACCGGGGAGCTGTTTTTT. The chain recombines TRBV19 with TRBJ2-2; D is possibly TRBD2 (6 bases). V dropped 7 bases and J dropped 4 bases, with 16 bases sitting between them. Germline loops: CDR1 LNHDA, CDR2 SQIVND (reference sequence). The CDR3 is 15 amino acids.

The V and J genes are TRBV7-6 and TRBJ2-1; 9 nucleotides align to TRBD2. After removal of 0 bases from V and 4 bases from J, the junction contained 19 bases not matched to a gene. CDR3 length: 21 amino acids. Germline-derived CDR1 and CDR2 are SGHVS and FNYEAQ. The CDR3 here is CASSLAGAGGILNAKYNEQFF. CDR3 coding DNA: TGTGCCAGCAGCTTAGCGGGAGCGGGAGGAATCTTAAACGCCAAATACAATGAGCAGTTCTTC. Full variable domain (rest looked up from reference TRBV7-6 and TRBJ2-1): GAGVSQSPRYKVTKRGQDVALRCDPISGHVSLYWYRQALGQGPEFLTYFNYEAQQDKSGLPNDRFSAERPEGSISTLTIQRTEQRDSAMYRCASSLAGAGGILNAKYNEQFFGPGTRLTVL.